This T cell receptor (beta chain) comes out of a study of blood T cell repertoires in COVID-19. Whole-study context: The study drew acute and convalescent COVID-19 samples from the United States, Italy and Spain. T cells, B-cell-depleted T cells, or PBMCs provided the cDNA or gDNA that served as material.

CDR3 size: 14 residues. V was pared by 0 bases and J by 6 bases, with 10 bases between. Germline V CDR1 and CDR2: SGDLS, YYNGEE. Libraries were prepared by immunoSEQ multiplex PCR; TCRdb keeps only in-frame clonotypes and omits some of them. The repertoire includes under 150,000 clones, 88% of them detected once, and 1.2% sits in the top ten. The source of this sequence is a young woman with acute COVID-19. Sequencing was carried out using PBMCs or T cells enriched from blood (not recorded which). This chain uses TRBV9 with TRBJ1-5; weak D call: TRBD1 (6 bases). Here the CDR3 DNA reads TGTGCCAGCAGCGTAGAACAGGGAAGTCAGCCCCAGCATTTT. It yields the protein CASSVEQGSQPQHF.